This T cell receptor beta chain was captured in a study of blood T cell repertoires in COVID-19. For the study at large: Sites across the United States, Italy and Spain contributed samples from acute and convalescent COVID-19. PBMCs, B-cell-depleted T cells, or T cells were the source of the cDNA or gDNA that made up the material.

As handled by the study authors: Amplification of reference gene primers was used by the study to estimate nucleated cell counts. Only in-frame clones appear in the TCRdb table, and some are missing; sequencing was by immunoSEQ multiplex PCR. For V, J and clone size, that table is used; D and trimming come from the DNA. The repertoire has approximately 300,000 clones, about nine tenths of them found once; the top ten carry 2% to 2.5%. The CDR3 spans 14 residues. CDR1 is MNHEY and CDR2 is SMNVEV in the germline V gene (reference sequence). The V end lost 10 bases, the J end lost 6 bases, and 19 bases lay between the germline ends.

This TCR derives from a woman aged 50 to 65 who had recovered from COVID-19. The chain recombines TRBV27 with TRBJ2-1; the D gene is possibly TRBD1 (7 bases). Material: peripheral blood. CDR3 amino acids: CATQKPGGTNEQFF. CDR3 nucleotide sequence: TGTGCCACCCAAAAACCAGGGGGGACCAATGAGCAGTTCTTC.